The 6 T cell receptor beta chains given below trace back to one sample, sequenced in a study of T cell repertoires in cytomegalovirus infection. TCRdb itself ran the reads through MiXCR, one entry per CDR3 protein. The table lists 350,000 to 500,000 distinct CDR3 sequences, 31% of them singletons. What was sequenced was PBMCs. The receptors originated from a human donor in good health (CMV status not recorded). Some clones in this sample may be carry-over from other donors' samples.

A note on this clonotype: One end of the junction fails to match germline, which may point to a read error. The chain has TRBV12-3 or TRBV12-4 and TRBJ2-5; D uncertain. The CDR3 spans 17 residues. DNA of the CDR3: TGTGCCAGCAGTTTCGTTGTTGGCCGCACGCCGCAAGAGACCCAGTCCTTC. This gives the protein CASSFVVGRTPQETQSF.

This chain connects TRBV20-1 to TRBJ1-5, with D possibly TRBD1 on 5 matching bases. V lost 6 bases and J lost 0, with 15 bases in between. CDR1 DFQATT and CDR2 SNEGSKA come from the germline V gene (reference sequence). CDR3 size: 15 residues. CDR3 sequence: CSAGWGPGSNQPQHF. CDR3 nucleotide sequence: TGCAGTGCAGGGTGGGGACCCGGTAGCAATCAGCCCCAGCATTTT.

The chain links TRBV7-8 to TRBJ2-7, with no clear D. The CDR3 length is 16 residues. Germline CDR1 is SGHVS and CDR2 is FQNEAQ. Trimming pared 5 bases from V and 1 base from J, leaving 18 bases between. The CDR3 reads CASSVRVFVGSYEQYF. The CDR3 bases are TGTGCCAGCAGCGTCCGGGTTTTCGTAGGTTCCTACGAGCAGTACTTC.

The chain combines TRBV11-3 with TRBJ2-2; the D gene is possibly TRBD1 (5 bases). Trimming stripped 3 bases from V and 2 bases from J, with 10 bases between. CDR3 length: 15 residues. Germline V lookup: CDR1 SGHNT, CDR2 YENEEA. CDR3 DNA sequence: TGTGCCAGCAGCTTGCAGGGTCTCAACACCGGGGAGCTGTTTTTT. Its translation is CASSLQGLNTGELFF.

The V and J genes are TRBV14 and TRBJ2-2; no firm D call. The CDR3 runs 13 residues. V lost 1 base and J 6 bases, leaving 6 bases between the germline ends. Germline V lookup: CDR1 SGHDN, CDR2 FVKESK. CDR3 protein: CASSQARAGELFF. CDR3 in DNA: TGTGCCAGCAGCCAAGCTAGGGCCGGGGAGCTGTTTTTT.

This clonotype was seen many times. The chain couples TRBV10-3 to TRBJ1-1; possible D gene TRBD1, 5 bases. The V end lost 2 bases, the J end lost 3 bases, and 10 bases lay between the germline ends. The CDR3 loop spans 14 amino acids. Germline CDR1 and CDR2: ENHRY and SYGVKD. CDR3 loop: CAISESGADTEAFF. Here the CDR3 DNA reads TGTGCCATCAGTGAGAGCGGGGCGGACACTGAAGCTTTCTTT.